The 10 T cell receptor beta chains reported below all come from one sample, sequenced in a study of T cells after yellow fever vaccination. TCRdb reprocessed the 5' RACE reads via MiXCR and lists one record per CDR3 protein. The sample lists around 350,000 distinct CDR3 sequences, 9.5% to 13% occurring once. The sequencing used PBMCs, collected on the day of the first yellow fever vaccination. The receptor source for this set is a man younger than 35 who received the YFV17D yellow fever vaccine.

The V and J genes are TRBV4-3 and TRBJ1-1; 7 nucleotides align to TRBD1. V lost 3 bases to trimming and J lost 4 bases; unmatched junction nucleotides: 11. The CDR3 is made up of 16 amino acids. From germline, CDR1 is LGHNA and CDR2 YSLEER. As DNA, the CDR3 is TGCGCCAGCAGCCAGGACCTTCAACAGGGGAGCACTGAAGCTTTCTTT. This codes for CASSQDLQQGSTEAFF.

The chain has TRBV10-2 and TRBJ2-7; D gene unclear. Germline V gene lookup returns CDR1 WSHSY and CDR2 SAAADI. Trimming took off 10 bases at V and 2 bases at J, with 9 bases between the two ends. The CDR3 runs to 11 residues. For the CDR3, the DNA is TGCGCCACACAGCAGGCCTACGAGCAGTACGTC. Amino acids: CATQQAYEQYV.

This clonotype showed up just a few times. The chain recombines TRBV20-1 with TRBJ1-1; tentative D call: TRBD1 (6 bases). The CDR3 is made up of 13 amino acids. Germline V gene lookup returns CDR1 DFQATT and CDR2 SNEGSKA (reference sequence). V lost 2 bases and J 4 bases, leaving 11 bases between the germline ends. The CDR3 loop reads CSARRGGATEAFF. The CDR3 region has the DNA TGCAGTGCTAGAAGGGGGGGTGCCACTGAAGCTTTCTTT.

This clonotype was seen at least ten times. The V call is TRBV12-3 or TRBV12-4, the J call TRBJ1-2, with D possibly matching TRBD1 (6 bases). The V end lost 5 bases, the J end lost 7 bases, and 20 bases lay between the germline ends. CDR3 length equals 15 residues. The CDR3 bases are TGTGCCAGCAGTCTTTCTGTAGGGGGGATTTCTGGCTACACCTTC. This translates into CASSLSVGGISGYTF.

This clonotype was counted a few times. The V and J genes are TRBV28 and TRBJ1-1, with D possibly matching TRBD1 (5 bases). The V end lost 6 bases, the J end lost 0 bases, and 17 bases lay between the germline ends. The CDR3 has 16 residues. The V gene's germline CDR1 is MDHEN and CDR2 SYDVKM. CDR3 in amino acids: CASRTPKPTVNTEAFF. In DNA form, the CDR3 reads TGTGCCAGCAGGACACCGAAACCGACAGTGAACACTGAAGCTTTCTTT.

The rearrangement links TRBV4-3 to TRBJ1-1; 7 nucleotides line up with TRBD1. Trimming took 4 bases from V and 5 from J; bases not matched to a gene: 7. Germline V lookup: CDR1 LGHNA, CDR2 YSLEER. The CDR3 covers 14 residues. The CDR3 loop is CASSLEIRGTEAFF. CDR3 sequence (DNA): TGCGCCAGCAGCCTTGAGATCAGGGGGACTGAAGCTTTCTTT.

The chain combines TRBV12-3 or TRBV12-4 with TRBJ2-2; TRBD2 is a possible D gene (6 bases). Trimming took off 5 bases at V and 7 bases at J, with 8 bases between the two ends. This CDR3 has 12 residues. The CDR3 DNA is TGTGCCAGCAGTATCGGGGGCGGGGAGCTGTTTTTT. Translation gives CASSIGGGELFF.

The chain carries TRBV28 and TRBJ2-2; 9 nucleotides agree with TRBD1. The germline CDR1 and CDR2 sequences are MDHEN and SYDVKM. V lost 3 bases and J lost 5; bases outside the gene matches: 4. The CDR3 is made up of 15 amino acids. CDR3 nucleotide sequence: TGTGCCAGCAGTTTTGGACAGGGGTGGACCGGGGAGCTGTTTTTT. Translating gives CASSFGQGWTGELFF.

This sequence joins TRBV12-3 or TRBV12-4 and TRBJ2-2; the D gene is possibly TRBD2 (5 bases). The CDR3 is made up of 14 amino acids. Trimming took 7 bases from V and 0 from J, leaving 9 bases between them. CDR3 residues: CASTQRSNTGELFF. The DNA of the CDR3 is TGTGCCAGCACCCAGCGGTCGAACACCGGGGAGCTGTTTTTT.

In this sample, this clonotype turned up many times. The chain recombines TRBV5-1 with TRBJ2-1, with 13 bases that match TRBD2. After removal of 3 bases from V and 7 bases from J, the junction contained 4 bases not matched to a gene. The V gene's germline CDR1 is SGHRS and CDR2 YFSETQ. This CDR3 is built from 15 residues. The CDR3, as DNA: TGCGCCAGCAGCTCAGGGACTAGCGGGGAGAATGAGCAGTTCTTC. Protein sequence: CASSSGTSGENEQFF.